In its sample, the clone carrying this T cell receptor (beta chain) was seen many times. Its antigen is undetermined. The library was built for alpha chains, so this beta chain is an off-target read and its size means little. These data come from a study of spatial heterogeneity in lung cancer. At the level of the study: Each unique TCR and UMI combination was seen more than ten times on average in raw reads. General study findings and limits: The study found that expanded intratumoral alpha and beta TCR counts tracked tumor mutation counts.

The germline V and J ends were trimmed by 5 bases and 1 base, with 8 bases remaining between them. Germline lookup yields CDR1 ENHRY and CDR2 SYGVKD. This CDR3 spans 13 amino acids. Unique molecular identifiers tagged every individual TCR cDNA molecule. MiXCR, run by TCRdb on the 5' RACE reads, gives a single entry per CDR3 protein. The repertoire holds about 11,000 distinct CDR3 sequences, with more than 4% as singletons. This sample's time point: sample taken at primary tumor resection. Sequencing used lung tumor tissue, obtained at surgery. The rearrangement links TRBV10-3 to TRBJ2-5; maybe TRBD1 (5 bases). The TCR was taken from a male donor with early-stage non-small cell lung cancer. This CDR3 is CAISKQAQETQYF. The CDR3 nucleotides are TGTGCCATCAGTAAACAGGCCCAAGAGACCCAGTACTTC.